This TCR beta chain was sequenced during a study of radiation and T cells in renal cell carcinoma. TCRdb's table, derived via immunoSEQ multiplex PCR, lists solely in-frame clones and lacks some. The sample includes fewer than 10,000 clones, over 55% of them seen just once. The treatment is: treatment-naive control, cytoreductive nephrectomy. The CDR3 is 15 amino acids. J gave up 4 bases and V 6 bases, and 6 bases lay outside the gene matches. The germline V gene has CDR1 MDHEN and CDR2 SYDVKM. This chain joins TRBV28 and TRBJ2-1, with TRBD2 matching 10 bases. The material sequenced was tumor tissue, taken from a patient whose treatment was nephrectomy without radiotherapy. The TCR comes from a man aged 55 to 70 with renal cell carcinoma. CDR3 residues: CASSQAGGNYNEQFF. CDR3 DNA: TGTGCCAGCAGCCAAGCGGGGGGGAATTACAATGAGCAGTTCTTC.